This T cell receptor beta chain was sequenced during a study of blood T cell repertoires in COVID-19. Study at large: COVID-19 samples from acute and convalescent phases originated in the United States, Italy and Spain. From T cells, B-cell-depleted T cells, or PBMCs came the material, which was cDNA or gDNA.

J was trimmed by 1 base and V by 7 bases; bases with no gene match: 11. CDR1 and CDR2 (germline): WNHNN, SYGVQD (reference sequence). This CDR3 spans 16 amino acids. As processed by the authors: From reference gene primer amplification, estimates of nucleated cell counts were derived. The assay was immunoSEQ multiplex PCR, and TCRdb's table has in-frame clones only and misses some. D and trimming were read from the DNA, whereas the V and J calls and clone size are those reported in that table. The sample includes approximately 270,000 clones, about four fifths seen only once; the top ten take approximately 9.1%.

The source is a man at least 80 years old with acute or convalescent COVID-19. The chain carries TRBV10-1 and TRBJ2-3, with 7 bases that match TRBD2. Sequenced material: peripheral blood. CDR3 nucleotides: TGCGCCAGCAACCGTTTCGGGAGGAACCGCACAGATACGCAGTATTTT. It encodes CASNRFGRNRTDTQYF.